A selection of T cell receptor beta chains follows, all from one sample in a study of blood T cells in healthy people across ages. In TCRdb, the 5' RACE reads were re-called with MiXCR into one record per CDR3 protein. Here the sample spans roughly 1.4 million distinct CDR3 sequences, around 55% being singletons. The sequenced sample consisted of blood. The receptors come from a man between 18 and 29 years old in good health. Each CDR3 is given with its conserved first and last residue. Fields, in order: D gene, V gene, J gene, clone size, CDR3 protein, CDR3 DNA. The D gene is left open where the match is weak. Where a row states a size, it is once, few, many or the class of an expanded clone; other rows omit it.

D gene: .
V gene: TRBV27
J gene: TRBJ2-4
clone size: .
CDR3 protein: CASSLSVGDYTKNIQYF
CDR3 DNA: TGTGCCAGCAGTTTATCAGTGGGAGATTATACCAAAAACATTCAGTACTTC

D gene: .
V gene: TRBV4-1
J gene: TRBJ2-1
clone size: .
CDR3 protein: CASSQRAYNEQFF
CDR3 DNA: TGCGCCAGCAGCCAACGGGCCTACAATGAGCAGTTCTTC

D gene: .
V gene: TRBV3-1
J gene: TRBJ2-3
clone size: few
CDR3 protein: CASSLTEISGFGDTQYF
CDR3 DNA: TGTGCCAGCTCCCTTACGGAGATCAGTGGTTTCGGTGATACGCAGTATTTT

D gene: TRBD1
V gene: TRBV28
J gene: TRBJ2-7
clone size: once
CDR3 protein: CASLKQGGAYEQYF
CDR3 DNA: TGTGCCAGCCTCAAACAGGGGGGAGCCTACGAGCAGTACTTC

D gene: .
V gene: TRBV4-1
J gene: TRBJ2-4
clone size: few
CDR3 protein: CAGSKLQGGKNIQYF
CDR3 DNA: TGCGCCGGCAGCAAGCTACAGGGAGGCAAAAACATTCAGTACTTC

D gene: .
V gene: TRBV14
J gene: TRBJ2-3
clone size: few
CDR3 protein: CASSLHHTDTQYF
CDR3 DNA: TGTGCCAGCAGCCTCCACCACACAGATACGCAGTATTTT

D gene: .
V gene: TRBV27
J gene: TRBJ2-5
clone size: .
CDR3 protein: CASSSPFREPGGTQYF
CDR3 DNA: TGTGCCAGCAGTTCCCCCTTCCGTGAACCCGGCGGGACCCAGTACTTC

D gene: .
V gene: TRBV30
J gene: TRBJ2-7
clone size: .
CDR3 protein: CAWRGGLASYEQYF
CDR3 DNA: TGTGCCTGGAGAGGAGGTTTAGCGTCCTACGAGCAGTACTTC

D gene: TRBD2
V gene: TRBV7-9
J gene: TRBJ2-7
clone size: .
CDR3 protein: CASSFSGTSTLEQYF
CDR3 DNA: TGTGCCAGCAGCTTTTCCGGGACTAGCACCCTCGAGCAGTACTTC

D gene: .
V gene: TRBV20-1
J gene: TRBJ1-2
clone size: once
CDR3 protein: CSALETDNYGYTF
CDR3 DNA: TGCAGTGCTCTAGAGACAGATAACTATGGCTACACCTTC

D gene: .
V gene: TRBV12-3/TRBV12-4
J gene: TRBJ2-1
clone size: .
CDR3 protein: CASGGPQYNEQFF
CDR3 DNA: TGTGCCAGCGGGGGACCGCAGTACAATGAGCAGTTCTTC

D gene: .
V gene: TRBV6-9
J gene: TRBJ2-7
clone size: .
CDR3 protein: CAGTYEQYF
CDR3 DNA: TGTGCCGGGACGTACGAGCAGTACTTC

D gene: .
V gene: TRBV7-9
J gene: TRBJ2-3
clone size: .
CDR3 protein: CASSLATGLTDTQYF
CDR3 DNA: TGTGCCAGCAGCTTAGCTACAGGGCTCACAGATACGCAGTATTTT

D gene: .
V gene: TRBV27
J gene: TRBJ2-7
clone size: .
CDR3 protein: CASSLKFPSYEQYF
CDR3 DNA: TGTGCCAGCAGTTTAAAATTTCCCTCCTACGAGCAGTACTTC

D gene: TRBD1
V gene: TRBV12-3/TRBV12-4
J gene: TRBJ2-1
clone size: .
CDR3 protein: CAGRTGGPYNEQFF
CDR3 DNA: TGTGCCGGCCGGACAGGGGGCCCCTACAATGAGCAGTTCTTC

D gene: TRBD1
V gene: TRBV4-3
J gene: TRBJ1-1
clone size: .
CDR3 protein: CASSQDSAGGYSSTEAFF
CDR3 DNA: TGCGCCAGCAGCCAAGATTCTGCAGGGGGCTATAGTAGCACTGAAGCTTTCTTT

D gene: .
V gene: TRBV13
J gene: TRBJ2-7
clone size: .
CDR3 protein: CASSLVRGLNEQYF
CDR3 DNA: TGTGCCAGCAGCTTAGTTAGGGGTCTCAACGAGCAGTACTTC

D gene: .
V gene: TRBV12-3/TRBV12-4
J gene: TRBJ1-4
clone size: .
CDR3 protein: CASSFSEYYNEKLFF
CDR3 DNA: TGTGCCAGCAGTTTTTCGGAGTATTATAATGAAAAACTGTTTTTT

D gene: TRBD1
V gene: TRBV4-1
J gene: TRBJ2-1
clone size: once
CDR3 protein: CASTEGGRGIGNEQFF
CDR3 DNA: TGCGCCAGCACCGAAGGGGGCAGGGGGATAGGCAATGAGCAGTTCTTC

D gene: TRBD1
V gene: TRBV20-1
J gene: TRBJ2-7
clone size: .
CDR3 protein: CSARGRDRYEQYF
CDR3 DNA: TGCAGTGCTAGAGGCCGGGACAGGTACGAGCAGTACTTC

D gene: .
V gene: TRBV7-9
J gene: TRBJ2-1
clone size: once
CDR3 protein: CASSLAQADNEQFF
CDR3 DNA: TGTGCCAGCAGCTTAGCGCAGGCAGACAATGAGCAGTTCTTC

D gene: .
V gene: TRBV9
J gene: TRBJ1-2
clone size: few
CDR3 protein: CASSVLGQGHGYTF
CDR3 DNA: TGTGCCAGCAGCGTATTGGGGCAGGGTCATGGCTACACCTTC

D gene: .
V gene: TRBV29-1
J gene: TRBJ2-5
clone size: few
CDR3 protein: CSVVVGSVQETQYF
CDR3 DNA: TGCAGCGTTGTTGTCGGGTCGGTTCAAGAGACCCAGTACTTC

D gene: .
V gene: TRBV7-9
J gene: TRBJ2-1
clone size: once
CDR3 protein: CASHGHIRANEQFF
CDR3 DNA: TGTGCCAGCCACGGACACATCCGGGCGAATGAGCAGTTCTTC

D gene: .
V gene: TRBV5-1
J gene: TRBJ2-7
clone size: .
CDR3 protein: CASKGEGEQYF
CDR3 DNA: TGCGCCAGCAAGGGTGAGGGCGAGCAGTACTTC

D gene: .
V gene: TRBV4-2
J gene: TRBJ2-5
clone size: .
CDR3 protein: CASSPRPSAKNEQYF
CDR3 DNA: TGTGCCAGCAGCCCCCGACCTAGTGCTAAGAATGAGCAGTACTTC

D gene: .
V gene: TRBV29-1
J gene: TRBJ1-2
clone size: .
CDR3 protein: CSVVSEAAYGYTF
CDR3 DNA: TGCAGCGTTGTCTCTGAAGCTGCCTATGGCTACACCTTC